The entry below gives a single T cell receptor beta chain sequence along with its context. The antigen is unknown. The record originates from a study of response to subunit inactivated influenza vaccine. TCRdb redid the calling of the RT-PCR reads with MiXCR, one entry per CDR3 protein. The sample holds under 800,000 distinct CDR3 sequences; around 14% are singletons and the top ten take around 6.5%. Trimming removed 3 bases from V and 6 bases from J; junction bases left unmatched: 20. The CDR3 is 19 residues long. The V gene's germline CDR1 is LGHNA and CDR2 YNFKEQ. Study-wide results and limits: With each seasonal influenza vaccination, the authors suggested, few new T cells are recruited.

The receptor comes from a man aged 50-59 years who received an inactivated influenza vaccine. Sequencing was performed on PBMCs from blood, taken around two weeks before vaccination. The chain links TRBV4-2 to TRBJ2-7; 10 nucleotides agree with TRBD2. CDR3 residues: CASSQEGLAGGLVLGEQYF. The CDR3 DNA sequence: TGTGCCAGCAGCCAGGAGGGATTAGCGGGAGGTCTTGTTCTAGGCGAGCAGTACTTC.